This entry concerns a single TCR beta chain. Its antigen is not known. TCR beta cDNA libraries included unique molecular identifiers. TCRdb analysed the PCR reads with MiXCR anew, one entry per CDR3 protein. This sample has about 500,000 distinct CDR3 sequences, with nearly 45% found just once. The germline gives CDR1 SQVTM, CDR2 ANQGSEA. This CDR3 has 12 residues. The ends were cut back, 4 bases at V and 6 bases at J, with 12 bases in the middle. The data stem from a study of post-analysis software for immune sequencing data. Across the whole study: Several disease courses (relapsing-remitting, secondary progressive and progressive-relapsing) of multiple sclerosis were included. Study-level findings and limits: Patients had higher frequencies than controls of a handful of TRBV segments, including TRBV5-6, TRBV5-1 and TRBV20-1.

The clonotype was recovered from a girl between 10 and 17 years old with multiple sclerosis. This chain connects TRBV29-1 to TRBJ1-2, with D maybe TRBD1 (5 bases). Sequencing was done on a sample of blood. This chain's CDR3 is CSVAGGTNGYTF. CDR3 coding DNA: TGCAGCGTTGCAGGCGGGACTAATGGCTACACCTTC.